The 7 T cell receptor beta chains in this list originate from one sample, sequenced in a study of technical replicates of blood from several donors (dated by TCRdb to the late 2010s). The library was built by means of the immunoSEQ multiplex PCR assay. Not all clones reach the TCRdb copy of this immuneACCESS table, which keeps in-frame sequences only. Checked studies attribute under half of the gap to unresolved V genes and leave the rest unexplained. This sample lists 65,000 to 90,000 clones; 93% were detected once. Jointly, the top ten make up roughly 0.25% of the sample. The sequencing input was T cells isolated from PBMCs. All receptors come from a human donor in good health.

The gene calls are TRBV9 and TRBJ1-2; D remains unclear. CDR3 length: 12 amino acids. V gave up 4 bases and J gave up 6 bases, with 10 bases separating them. Germline CDR1 SGDLS, CDR2 YYNGEE. The CDR3: CASSTLRDGYTF. The CDR3 nucleotides are TGTGCCAGCAGCACCTTGAGAGATGGCTACACCTTC.

This clone was found once. The chain couples TRBV29-1 to TRBJ2-7, with D perhaps matching TRBD2 (5 bases). V lost 4 bases and J 5 bases, leaving 9 bases between the germline ends. CDR3 length: 11 amino acids. Germline CDR1 is SQVTM and CDR2 is ANQGSEA. The CDR3 DNA is TGCAGCGTTGTAAGAGGGAACGAGCAGTACTTC. This encodes CSVVRGNEQYF.

The rearrangement uses TRBV18 and TRBJ2-3; 10 bases are shared with TRBD2. This CDR3 spans 17 amino acids. Trimming removed 2 bases from V and 6 bases from J; junction bases left unmatched: 11. CDR1 is KGHSH, CDR2 LQKENI, per germline. The CDR3 bases are TGTGCCAGCTCACCATATACTGAGCGGGGGGGCGCCGATACGCAGTATTTT. Its protein is CASSPYTERGGADTQYF.

The gene calls are TRBV5-1 and TRBJ2-7, with 9 nucleotides matching TRBD2. Germline V lookup: CDR1 SGHRS, CDR2 YFSETQ. The CDR3 spans 15 residues. Unmatched junction bases numbered 1, after V lost 0 bases and J lost 0 bases. CDR3 nucleotides: TGCGCCAGCAGCTTGGGACTAGCGGCCTCCTACGAGCAGTACTTC. It translates to CASSLGLAASYEQYF. The full variable domain, completed using reference TRBV5-1 and TRBJ2-7, is KAGVTQTPRYLIKTRGQQVTLSCSPISGHRSVSWYQQTPGQGLQFLFEYFSETQRNKGNFPGRFSGRQFSNSRSEMNVSTLELGDSALYLCASSLGLAASYEQYFGPGTRLTVT.

The gene calls are TRBV2 and TRBJ1-4, with D tentatively TRBD1 (5 bases). Germline V lookup: CDR1 SNHLY, CDR2 FYNNEI. This CDR3 is 12 amino acids long. V was shortened by 11 bases and J by 8 bases, with 15 bases between the two germline ends. The CDR3 DNA sequence: TGTGCCTCGCAAGGGGCAGGAGAAAAACTGTTTTTT. This translates into CASQGAGEKLFF. The full variable domain, with the rest looked up from reference TRBV2 and TRBJ1-4, is EPEVTQTPSHQVTQMGQEVILRCVPISNHLYFYWYRQILGQKVEFLVSFYNNEISEKSEIFDDQFSVERPDGSNFTLKIRSTKLEDSAMYFCASQGAGEKLFFGSGTQLSVL.

The chain links TRBV20-1 to TRBJ2-7; TRBD1 agrees at 8 bases. This CDR3 has 11 amino acids. With 6 bases clipped from V and 7 bases from J, the junction kept 5 bases outside the gene matches. Germline V gives CDR1 DFQATT, CDR2 SNEGSKA (reference sequence). The CDR3 DNA follows: TGCAGTGCGCAGGGGGCGAGGGAGCAGTACTTC. Protein product: CSAQGAREQYF.

CDR3 sequence: CAWSVGPGSTIYF. The CDR3, as DNA: TGTGCCTGGAGTGTAGGACCGGGGAGCACCATATATTTT. The chain carries TRBV30 and TRBJ1-3; the D is unclear. This CDR3 contains 13 residues. Per germline, CDR1 GTSNPN and CDR2 SVGIG (reference sequence). Trimming cost V 0 bases and J 9 bases, with 12 bases left between them. The full variable domain, in which reference TRBV30 and TRBJ1-3 provide the parts outside the CDR3, is SQTIHQWPATLVQPVGSPLSLECTVEGTSNPNLYWYRQAAGRGLQLLFYSVGIGQISSEVPQNLSASRPQDRQFILSSKKLLLSDSGFYLCAWSVGPGSTIYFGEGSWLTVV.